What follows describes a single T cell receptor (beta chain). Its antigen is as yet unknown. The CDR3 runs to 12 residues. Trimming cost V 0 bases and J 6 bases, with 6 bases left between them. Germline V CDR1 and CDR2: SGHDT, YYEEEE. Via MiXCR, TCRdb re-called the RT-PCR reads, giving one row per CDR3 protein. Among 700,000 to 900,000 distinct CDR3 sequences listed, about 20% were seen once. The sample comes from a study of response to subunit inactivated influenza vaccine. General observations from the study: The study's authors posited that every seasonal influenza vaccination enlists few new T cells.

This specimen was PBMCs from blood, taken less than 6 days after vaccination. The sequence was collected from a man aged 50-59 years who received an inactivated influenza vaccine. The chain is built from TRBV5-6 and TRBJ1-2; D call uncertain. The CDR3 nucleotides read TGTGCCAGCAGCTTGGAGGCTCATGGCTACACCTTC. The encoded protein is CASSLEAHGYTF.